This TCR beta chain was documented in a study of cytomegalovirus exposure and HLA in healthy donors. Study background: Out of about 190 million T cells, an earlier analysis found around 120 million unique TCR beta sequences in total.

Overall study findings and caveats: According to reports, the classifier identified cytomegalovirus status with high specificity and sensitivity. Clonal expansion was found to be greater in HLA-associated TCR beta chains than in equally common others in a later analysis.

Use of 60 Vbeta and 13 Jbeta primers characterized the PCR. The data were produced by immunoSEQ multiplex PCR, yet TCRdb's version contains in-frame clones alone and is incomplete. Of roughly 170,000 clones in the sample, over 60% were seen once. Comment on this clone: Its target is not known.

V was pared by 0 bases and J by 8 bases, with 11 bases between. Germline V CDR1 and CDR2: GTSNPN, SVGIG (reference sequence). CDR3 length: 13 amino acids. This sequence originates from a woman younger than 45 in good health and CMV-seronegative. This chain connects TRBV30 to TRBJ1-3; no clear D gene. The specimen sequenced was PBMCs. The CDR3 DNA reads TGTGCCTGGAGTGTACTGATGAGAGACACCATATATTTT. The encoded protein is CAWSVLMRDTIYF.